The 23 T cell receptor beta chains listed next were all sequenced from one sample in a study of T cells expressing NK-cell markers. TCRdb re-called the 5' RACE reads and catalogs CDR3 proteins one per entry, DNA excluded. The data show over 100,000 distinct CDR3 sequences, and the top ten clones hold roughly 18%. Sequenced sample: blood T cells: a sorted CD56 or NKG2C T cell subset, CD4+ or CD8+ T cells, or bulk PBMC T cells (not recorded which). The receptors here all came from a woman between 18 and 75 years old in good health.

V is TRBV7-2 and J is TRBJ1-1; TCRdb's assignment of TRBD1 cannot be checked, as there is no DNA. CDR1 is SGHTA and CDR2 is FQGNSA in the germline V gene. The CDR3 loop spans 14 amino acids. The CDR3 loop is CASSLVRVGTEAFF. Based on the CDR3 plus reference TRBV7-2 and TRBJ1-1, the full variable domain is GAGVSQSPSNKVTEKGKDVELRCDPISGHTALYWYRQSLGQGLEFLIYFQGNSAPDKSGLPSDRFSAERTGGSVSTLTIQRTQQEDSAVYLCASSLVRVGTEAFFGQGTRLTVV.

The chain recombines TRBV10-3 with TRBJ2-2; TCRdb calls TRBD1, which cannot be checked without DNA. Germline V gene sequence: CDR1 ENHRY, CDR2 SYGVKD. CDR3 length: 13 residues. This chain's CDR3 is CAISEPPEGELFF.

This rearrangement joins TRBV28 to TRBJ2-1; TCRdb lists TRBD2, though no DNA is available to test this call. Germline loops: CDR1 MDHEN, CDR2 SYDVKM. The CDR3 runs to 14 residues. The CDR3 spells CASSSSGMGDEQFF.

The chain recombines TRBV20-1 with TRBJ1-2. From germline, CDR1 is DFQATT and CDR2 SNEGSKA (reference sequence). This CDR3 comprises 13 residues. This chain's CDR3 is CSARNPPDYGYTF.

This chain uses TRBV20-1 with TRBJ2-3; TCRdb indicates TRBD2, and absent DNA this call remains unverified. The length of the CDR3 is 13 residues. Germline V gives CDR1 DFQATT, CDR2 SNEGSKA (reference sequence). CDR3 loop: CSARQREGDTQYF.

This chain's CDR3 is CASSSGLTGYTGELFF. This chain uses TRBV5-4 with TRBJ2-2; TCRdb's D gene call, TRBD1, goes unchecked for lack of DNA. CDR1 is SGHNT, CDR2 YYREEE, per germline (reference sequence). This CDR3 contains 16 residues.

The V and J genes are TRBV12-3 or TRBV12-4 and TRBJ2-3; no DNA is available, so the TRBD2 call from TCRdb remains unchecked. This CDR3 is 14 amino acids long. Here the CDR3 reads CASSPDGDLDTQYF.

The chain has TRBV5-6 and TRBJ1-1. The CDR3 spans 12 residues. The germline gives CDR1 SGHDT, CDR2 YYEEEE. The chain's CDR3 is CASSFMNTEAFF.

V and J are TRBV6-5 and TRBJ2-5; TCRdb lists TRBD2, though no DNA is available to test this call. Germline lookup yields CDR1 MNHEY and CDR2 SVGAGI. This CDR3 is 14 amino acids long. CDR3 sequence: CASSYPAGGETQYF.

The chain combines TRBV4-3 with TRBJ1-2. Per the germline V gene, CDR1 is LGHNA and CDR2 is YSLEER. The CDR3 sequence is 15 residues long. The CDR3 protein is CASSQEARAIYGYTF.

J is TRBJ2-7 and V is TRBV20-1; the TCRdb D gene call, TRBD2, has no DNA to confirm it. This CDR3 comprises 13 residues. Germline assignment: CDR1 DFQATT and CDR2 SNEGSKA (reference sequence). CDR3 sequence reads: CSAREPLAYEQYF.

The CDR3 here is CASSLPAGTGTYEQYF. This sequence joins TRBV18 and TRBJ2-7; the D call from TCRdb, TRBD1, cannot be confirmed without DNA. The germline V gene has CDR1 KGHSH and CDR2 LQKENI. The CDR3 has 16 amino acids.

V and J are TRBV9 and TRBJ2-3; checking the TCRdb D call of TRBD1 is not possible without DNA. The CDR3 length is 17 residues. Germline-derived CDR1 and CDR2 are SGDLS and YYNGEE. CDR3 loop: CASSPEEALEGTDTQYF.

Here the CDR3 reads CASSAGTSPHEQYF. This rearrangement joins TRBV18 to TRBJ2-7; the D gene TCRdb calls, TRBD2, cannot be checked with no DNA. The CDR3 runs to 14 residues. Germline lookup yields CDR1 KGHSH and CDR2 LQKENI.

This chain links TRBV7-9 with TRBJ2-1; TCRdb selects TRBD2, and the lack of DNA leaves this call unchecked. The CDR3 is made up of 13 amino acids. CDR1 SEHNR and CDR2 FQNEAQ come from the germline V gene (reference sequence). The CDR3 region is CASSLTSLDEQFF.

This chain uses TRBV6-4 with TRBJ2-1. CDR3 length equals 14 residues. Per germline, CDR1 MRHNA and CDR2 SNTAGT. CDR3 region: CASSDSGSLNEQFF.

Here the CDR3 reads CATGLAGGRLQETQYF. The rearrangement uses TRBV12-3 or TRBV12-4 and TRBJ2-5; the TCRdb D gene call, TRBD2, has no DNA to confirm it. The CDR3 extends over 16 amino acids.

The chain is built from TRBV7-9 and TRBJ1-2. The CDR3 has 16 residues. CDR1 SEHNR and CDR2 FQNEAQ come from the germline V gene (reference sequence). The CDR3 protein is CASSSPRDLLNYGYTF.

The genes are TRBV7-9 and TRBJ2-1; no DNA is available, so the TRBD1 call from TCRdb remains unchecked. The CDR3 is made up of 15 amino acids. Germline V gene data show CDR1 as SEHNR and CDR2 as FQNEAQ (reference sequence). The CDR3 loop reads CASSPRGAPVYEQFF.

The chain links TRBV6-1 to TRBJ2-5; TCRdb names TRBD1, which stays unverified in the absence of DNA. Germline lookup yields CDR1 MNHNS and CDR2 SASEGT. The CDR3 runs to 15 residues. The chain's CDR3 is CASSSTGDEEETQYF.

The V and J genes are TRBV7-2 and TRBJ2-3; the D call of TRBD1 rests on TCRdb alone, since no DNA is present to check it. From germline, CDR1 is SGHTA and CDR2 FQGNSA. The CDR3 has 15 amino acids. CDR3 loop: CASSRRTGGTDTQYF.

V gene TRBV28 combines with J gene TRBJ2-5. This CDR3 region has 14 residues. Germline CDR1 is MDHEN and CDR2 is SYDVKM. The CDR3 reads CASSLNSGEETQYF. Drawing the rest from reference TRBV28 and TRBJ2-5, the complete variable domain is DVKVTQSSRYLVKRTGEKVFLECVQDMDHENMFWYRQDPGLGLRLIYFSYDVKMKEKGDIPEGYSVSREKKERFSLILESASTNQTSMYLCASSLNSGEETQYFGPGTRLLVL.

The chain joins TRBV4-3 to TRBJ1-2. This CDR3 contains 15 residues. CDR1 LGHNA and CDR2 YSLEER come from the germline V gene. The CDR3 reads CASSQDAVPAYGYTF.